This T cell receptor beta chain was recorded in a study of identical twins. This clonotype has more than one count but fewer than ten. The target antigen is unknown. The CDR3 runs to 15 residues. In germline, CDR1 is LGHDT, CDR2 YNNKEL (reference sequence). V lost 1 base, J lost 4 bases, and 11 bases lay in between. Template switching added a universal primer site, and cDNA bore unique molecular identifiers. A single record per CDR3 protein comes from TCRdb applying MiXCR to the 5' RACE reads. In the table there are 1.5 million or so distinct CDR3 sequences, roughly 35% of which are singletons. The study, taken as a whole, reports: For out-of-frame beta sequences, excess twin sharing was weaker. Fewer insertions were carried by abundant cord blood beta clonotypes, but none was seen in memory repertoires.

The sample consisted of cord blood. The receptor was isolated from a newborn girl in good health. The chain combines TRBV3-1 with TRBJ2-1; possibly TRBD1 for D (5 bases). The CDR3 reads CASSQAGSRYNEQFF. The CDR3 DNA sequence: TGTGCCAGCAGCCAAGCAGGGTCGAGGTACAATGAGCAGTTCTTC.